This is a list of T cell receptor beta chains from one sample in a study of cytomegalovirus exposure and HLA in healthy donors. Generated by immunoSEQ multiplex PCR, the TCRdb table keeps only in-frame clones and is missing some. The top ten hold roughly 7.3% of the sample, which has approximately 160,000 clones, 75% to 85% seen once. Sequencing used PBMCs. These receptors originate from a male donor in good health and CMV-seropositive. The CDR3 runs from the conserved cysteine through the conserved F or W. Fields, in order: V gene, D gene, J gene, CDR3 length, clone size, CDR3 DNA, CDR3 protein. D genes are given only for firm matches. Clone size is given for some rows only: seen once, a few or many times, or a class if the clone is expanded.

v_call: TRBV4-1; d_call: TRBD2; j_call: TRBJ2-3; cdr3_length: 15; clone_size: -; cdr3_nt: TGCGCCAGCAGCCCTCTAGCGGGGGTTGGGAATACGCAGTATTTT; cdr3_aa: CASSPLAGVGNTQYF
v_call: TRBV10-3; d_call: TRBD1; j_call: TRBJ2-1; cdr3_length: 16; clone_size: -; cdr3_nt: TGTGCCATCAGTGACCCGGGACAGGCAACTGCCAATGAGCAGTTCTTC; cdr3_aa: CAISDPGQATANEQFF
v_call: TRBV5-1; d_call: -; j_call: TRBJ1-2; cdr3_length: 14; clone_size: -; cdr3_nt: TGCGCCAGCAGCTTGGAGGGGCGTAGCTATGGCTACACCTTC; cdr3_aa: CASSLEGRSYGYTF
v_call: TRBV9; d_call: TRBD1; j_call: TRBJ1-2; cdr3_length: 16; clone_size: few; cdr3_nt: TGTGCCAGCAGCATTGGGACAGGTTTGGGTGCGGGTGGCTACACCTTC; cdr3_aa: CASSIGTGLGAGGYTF
v_call: TRBV4-3; d_call: -; j_call: TRBJ2-7; cdr3_length: 16; clone_size: few; cdr3_nt: TGCGCCAGCAGCCAAGATCTGGCCAGGGCTACGTACGAGCAGTACTTC; cdr3_aa: CASSQDLARATYEQYF
v_call: TRBV5-1; d_call: -; j_call: TRBJ2-1; cdr3_length: 13; clone_size: -; cdr3_nt: TGCGTCAGCGGCCCGGAGGTTTGGAATGAGCAGTTCTTC; cdr3_aa: CVSGPEVWNEQFF
v_call: TRBV19; d_call: -; j_call: TRBJ1-1; cdr3_length: 15; clone_size: -; cdr3_nt: TGTGCCAGTAGTACATCCCGGGACGGGGGGACTGAAGCTTTCTTT; cdr3_aa: CASSTSRDGGTEAFF
v_call: TRBV6-6; d_call: -; j_call: TRBJ1-1; cdr3_length: 13; clone_size: -; cdr3_nt: TGTGCCAGCAGTTACTCGCAGCAGGGTTTAGCTTTCTTT; cdr3_aa: CASSYSQQGLAFF
v_call: TRBV5-6; d_call: TRBD2; j_call: TRBJ2-2; cdr3_length: 16; clone_size: -; cdr3_nt: TGTGCCAGCAGCTTTGCGGGGGGCGGGAGCACCGGGGAGCTGTTTTTT; cdr3_aa: CASSFAGGGSTGELFF
v_call: TRBV4-3; d_call: TRBD1; j_call: TRBJ2-7; cdr3_length: 15; clone_size: -; cdr3_nt: TGCGCCAGCAGCCCGAGGACAGGGGGCCGGTACGAGCAGTACTTC; cdr3_aa: CASSPRTGGRYEQYF
v_call: TRBV7-9; d_call: TRBD2; j_call: TRBJ2-5; cdr3_length: 12; clone_size: -; cdr3_nt: TGTGCCAGCAGCCGTAGCGGGGGGACCCAGTACTTC; cdr3_aa: CASSRSGGTQYF
v_call: TRBV5-4; d_call: TRBD1; j_call: TRBJ2-1; cdr3_length: 13; clone_size: -; cdr3_nt: TGTGCCAGCAGCGCCGGACAGGGAGATGAGCAGTTCTTC; cdr3_aa: CASSAGQGDEQFF
v_call: TRBV4-2; d_call: -; j_call: TRBJ1-3; cdr3_length: 16; clone_size: -; cdr3_nt: TGTGCCAGCAGCCAAGAGGGCGGGCAGCTAGCGAACACCATATATTTT; cdr3_aa: CASSQEGGQLANTIYF
v_call: TRBV5-4; d_call: TRBD2; j_call: TRBJ2-3; cdr3_length: 16; clone_size: -; cdr3_nt: TGTGCCAGCAGCTCGACTAGCGGAGCTGTCACAGATACGCAGTATTTT; cdr3_aa: CASSSTSGAVTDTQYF
v_call: TRBV5-1; d_call: -; j_call: TRBJ2-7; cdr3_length: 14; clone_size: -; cdr3_nt: TGCGCCAGCAGCTTGCGGGCGGGGCAAGACGAGCAGTACTTC; cdr3_aa: CASSLRAGQDEQYF
v_call: TRBV12-5; d_call: -; j_call: TRBJ2-7; cdr3_length: 14; clone_size: -; cdr3_nt: TGTGCTAGTGGTTTGGTTGGAGGCGCCTACGAGCAGTACTTC; cdr3_aa: CASGLVGGAYEQYF
v_call: TRBV5-8; d_call: -; j_call: TRBJ2-7; cdr3_length: 15; clone_size: few; cdr3_nt: TGTGCCAGCAGCCCTCGGGGCGGGGGCCGATACGAGCAGTACTTC; cdr3_aa: CASSPRGGGRYEQYF
v_call: TRBV11-2; d_call: TRBD1; j_call: TRBJ1-6; cdr3_length: 14; clone_size: -; cdr3_nt: TGTGCCAGCAGGCCGGGACAGCATAATTCACCCCTCCACTTT; cdr3_aa: CASRPGQHNSPLHF
v_call: TRBV30; d_call: -; j_call: TRBJ2-5; cdr3_length: 13; clone_size: -; cdr3_nt: TGTGCCTGGAATCGGGCGGGCCAAGAGACCCAGTACTTC; cdr3_aa: CAWNRAGQETQYF
v_call: TRBV5-1; d_call: TRBD2; j_call: TRBJ2-2; cdr3_length: 14; clone_size: few; cdr3_nt: TGCGCCAGCAGCCCGGGGGGGAACACCGGGGAGCTGTTTTTT; cdr3_aa: CASSPGGNTGELFF
v_call: TRBV9; d_call: -; j_call: TRBJ1-1; cdr3_length: 15; clone_size: -; cdr3_nt: TGTGCCAGCAGCTCCCCCGGGGGGCGAGACACTGAAGCTTTCTTT; cdr3_aa: CASSSPGGRDTEAFF
v_call: TRBV9; d_call: TRBD1; j_call: TRBJ2-2; cdr3_length: 14; clone_size: -; cdr3_nt: TGTGCCAGCACAGGACAGGGCGGGACCGGGGAGCTGTTTTTT; cdr3_aa: CASTGQGGTGELFF
v_call: TRBV6-5; d_call: -; j_call: TRBJ1-1; cdr3_length: 12; clone_size: few; cdr3_nt: TGTGCCAGCAGTTACTCGGGGCAGGAAGCTTTCTTT; cdr3_aa: CASSYSGQEAFF
v_call: TRBV6-6; d_call: TRBD2; j_call: TRBJ2-1; cdr3_length: 15; clone_size: -; cdr3_nt: TGTGCCAGCAGACACGGGGGGAGCTCCTACAATGAGCAGTTCTTC; cdr3_aa: CASRHGGSSYNEQFF
v_call: TRBV2; d_call: -; j_call: TRBJ1-1; cdr3_length: 13; clone_size: -; cdr3_nt: TGTGCCAGCAGTGCCAAGCTTGTCACTGAAGCTTTCTTT; cdr3_aa: CASSAKLVTEAFF
v_call: TRBV6-1; d_call: TRBD2; j_call: TRBJ2-1; cdr3_length: 13; clone_size: -; cdr3_nt: TGTGCCAGTCGCACTCCCGGGGGGAATGAGCAGTTCTTC; cdr3_aa: CASRTPGGNEQFF
v_call: TRBV27; d_call: -; j_call: TRBJ1-1; cdr3_length: 14; clone_size: -; cdr3_nt: TGTGCCAGCAGTTTTCTACCCGATCACACTGAAGCTTTCTTT; cdr3_aa: CASSFLPDHTEAFF
v_call: TRBV6-1; d_call: -; j_call: TRBJ1-4; cdr3_length: 13; clone_size: -; cdr3_nt: TGTGCCAGTACGCGGGGGGGGGTCGAAAAACTGTTTTTT; cdr3_aa: CASTRGGVEKLFF
v_call: TRBV7-2; d_call: -; j_call: TRBJ2-2; cdr3_length: 13; clone_size: -; cdr3_nt: TGTGCCAGCAGCAAGTACAGGGTGGGGGAGCTGTTTTTT; cdr3_aa: CASSKYRVGELFF
v_call: TRBV4-3; d_call: -; j_call: TRBJ1-1; cdr3_length: 19; clone_size: few; cdr3_nt: TGCGCCAGCAGCCAAGAGGGTTACAGGGCCCCCAATTTGAACACTGAAGCTTTCTTT; cdr3_aa: CASSQEGYRAPNLNTEAFF
v_call: TRBV9; d_call: -; j_call: TRBJ1-1; cdr3_length: 13; clone_size: -; cdr3_nt: TGTGCCAGCAGCGTAGGTTCGGACACTGAAGCTTTCTTT; cdr3_aa: CASSVGSDTEAFF
v_call: TRBV2; d_call: TRBD2; j_call: TRBJ2-2; cdr3_length: 14; clone_size: -; cdr3_nt: TGTGCCAGCATATTAGCGGGGGGGACCGGGGAGCTGTTTTTT; cdr3_aa: CASILAGGTGELFF
v_call: TRBV5-1; d_call: TRBD2; j_call: TRBJ2-1; cdr3_length: 16; clone_size: -; cdr3_nt: TGCGCCAGCAGCTTGGACGGGACTAGCATTAGAGGGGAGCAGTTCTTC; cdr3_aa: CASSLDGTSIRGEQFF
v_call: TRBV27; d_call: -; j_call: TRBJ1-5; cdr3_length: 14; clone_size: -; cdr3_nt: TGTGCCAGCAGTTTAGTTGGGACAAATCAGCCCCAGCATTTT; cdr3_aa: CASSLVGTNQPQHF
v_call: TRBV6-5; d_call: TRBD1; j_call: TRBJ1-1; cdr3_length: 15; clone_size: -; cdr3_nt: TGTGCCAGCAGTCCCCGACAGGGGATTAACACTGAAGCTTTCTTT; cdr3_aa: CASSPRQGINTEAFF
v_call: TRBV7-2; d_call: -; j_call: TRBJ2-2; cdr3_length: 14; clone_size: -; cdr3_nt: TGTGCCAGCAGCTTCGAGCGGCAGACCGGGGAGCTGTTTTTT; cdr3_aa: CASSFERQTGELFF
v_call: TRBV4-1; d_call: -; j_call: TRBJ1-4; cdr3_length: 15; clone_size: -; cdr3_nt: TGCGCCAGCAGCCAAACTCCCGACAATAATGAAAAACTGTTTTTT; cdr3_aa: CASSQTPDNNEKLFF
v_call: TRBV7-9; d_call: TRBD1; j_call: TRBJ2-2; cdr3_length: 17; clone_size: -; cdr3_nt: TGTTCCAGCAGACAAACAGAAGGACAGGGGGGGACCGGGGAGCTGTTTTTT; cdr3_aa: CSSRQTEGQGGTGELFF
v_call: TRBV5-1; d_call: -; j_call: TRBJ2-2; cdr3_length: 13; clone_size: few; cdr3_nt: TGCGCCAGCTACCACGCGGGGTCCGGGGAGCTGTTTTTT; cdr3_aa: CASYHAGSGELFF
v_call: TRBV9; d_call: TRBD1; j_call: TRBJ2-3; cdr3_length: 16; clone_size: -; cdr3_nt: TGTGCCAGCAGCCCCGGGACAGCTCCTAGCACAGATACGCAGTATTTT; cdr3_aa: CASSPGTAPSTDTQYF
v_call: TRBV15; d_call: -; j_call: TRBJ1-1; cdr3_length: 14; clone_size: -; cdr3_nt: TGTGCCACCAGCACAGGAGGACGGGCTACTGAAGCTTTCTTT; cdr3_aa: CATSTGGRATEAFF
v_call: TRBV11-3; d_call: -; j_call: TRBJ2-3; cdr3_length: 15; clone_size: -; cdr3_nt: TGTGCCAGCAGTCCAGGGGTTTCGACGGCGGATACGCAGTATTTT; cdr3_aa: CASSPGVSTADTQYF
v_call: TRBV5-1; d_call: -; j_call: TRBJ2-7; cdr3_length: 14; clone_size: -; cdr3_nt: TGCGCCAGCAGCTGGAGACAAGGGGAGGCCGAGCAGTACTTC; cdr3_aa: CASSWRQGEAEQYF
v_call: TRBV19; d_call: -; j_call: TRBJ1-4; cdr3_length: 14; clone_size: -; cdr3_nt: TGTGCCAGTAGTATCAGGCCAACTAATGAAAAACTGTTTTTT; cdr3_aa: CASSIRPTNEKLFF
v_call: TRBV1; d_call: -; j_call: TRBJ2-7; cdr3_length: 15; clone_size: -; cdr3_nt: TGCACCAGCAGCTGGGCCCAGCGGAGCTCCTACGAGCAGTACTTC; cdr3_aa: CTSSWAQRSSYEQYF
v_call: TRBV25-1; d_call: TRBD2; j_call: TRBJ2-7; cdr3_length: 17; clone_size: -; cdr3_nt: TGTGCCAGCAGTGAGACTAAGACTAGCGGGGGATTTTACGAGCAGTACTTC; cdr3_aa: CASSETKTSGGFYEQYF
v_call: TRBV27; d_call: -; j_call: TRBJ2-5; cdr3_length: 13; clone_size: -; cdr3_nt: TGTGCCAGCAGTCACCGTGGGGGGGAGACCCAGTACTTC; cdr3_aa: CASSHRGGETQYF